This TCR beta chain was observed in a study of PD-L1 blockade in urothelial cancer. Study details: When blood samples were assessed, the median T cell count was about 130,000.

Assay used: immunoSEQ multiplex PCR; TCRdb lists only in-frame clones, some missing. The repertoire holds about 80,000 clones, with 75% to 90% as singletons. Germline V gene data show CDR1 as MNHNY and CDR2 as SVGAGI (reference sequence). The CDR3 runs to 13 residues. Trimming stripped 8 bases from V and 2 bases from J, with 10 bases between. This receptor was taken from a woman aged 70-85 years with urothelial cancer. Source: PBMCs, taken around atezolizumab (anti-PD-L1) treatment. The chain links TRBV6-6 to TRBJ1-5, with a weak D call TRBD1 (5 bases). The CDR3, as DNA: TGTGCCAGCGGGGGGAATGGCAATCAGCCCCAGCATTTT. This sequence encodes CASGGNGNQPQHF.